The next 14 T cell receptor beta chains were all read from a single sample in a study of cytomegalovirus exposure and HLA in healthy donors. PCR was performed using 60 Vbeta and 13 Jbeta primers. Assay used: immunoSEQ multiplex PCR; TCRdb lists only in-frame clones, some missing. The repertoire holds approximately 45,000 clones, with about 78% as singletons. Specimen: PBMCs. The receptors shown here come from a woman aged 30 to 39 in good health and CMV-seronegative.

The chain couples TRBV7-2 to TRBJ2-7; 9 nucleotides align to TRBD2. Trimming removed 3 bases from V and 11 bases from J; junction bases left unmatched: 11. Germline V gene data show CDR1 as SGHTA and CDR2 as FQGNSA. The CDR3 totals 14 residues. The CDR3 sequence is CASSFSANSGGEYF. Written as DNA, the CDR3 is TGTGCCAGCAGCTTCTCCGCCAATAGCGGGGGAGAGTACTTC.

The chain links TRBV5-1 to TRBJ1-1, with D uncertain. V was trimmed by 1 base and J by 7 bases, leaving 20 bases between them. The CDR3 covers 16 residues. Germline-derived CDR1 and CDR2 are SGHRS and YFSETQ. Here the CDR3 reads CASSLNFGSLSIEAFF. As DNA, the CDR3 is TGCGCCAGCAGCTTGAATTTCGGGAGCCTCTCAATTGAAGCTTTCTTT.

This clone was counted a few times. Other DNA sequences in the sample encode the same CDR3. The rearrangement links TRBV5-1 to TRBJ2-6; D remains ambiguous. The germline V gene encodes CDR1 SGHRS and CDR2 YFSETQ. This CDR3 spans 15 amino acids. Trimming took 0 bases from V and 0 from J, leaving 4 bases between them. The CDR3 DNA sequence: TGCGCCAGCAGCTTGGGGAGCTCTGGGGCCAACGTCCTGACTTTC. Residues: CASSLGSSGANVLTF.

The gene calls are TRBV29-1 and TRBJ1-1; D is undetermined. The germline CDR1 and CDR2 sequences are SQVTM and ANQGSEA. The CDR3 loop spans 13 amino acids. Trimming pared 2 bases from V and 8 bases from J, leaving 15 bases between. CDR3 protein: CSVEKREAGEAFF. The CDR3 DNA follows: TGCAGCGTTGAAAAACGGGAGGCAGGCGAAGCTTTCTTT.

This clone was seen only once. This sequence joins TRBV10-3 and TRBJ2-7; D is perhaps TRBD2 (6 bases). Trimming pared 10 bases from V and 3 bases from J, leaving 19 bases between. Germline values: CDR1 ENHRY, CDR2 SYGVKD. This CDR3 contains 14 residues. This CDR3 is CATLVGGLSYEQYF. The CDR3 region has the DNA TGTGCCACTTTAGTCGGCGGACTAAGCTACGAGCAGTACTTC.

The chain has TRBV28 and TRBJ2-7; D not certain. Germline V gene data show CDR1 as MDHEN and CDR2 as SYDVKM. V was cut by 2 bases and J by 6 bases, with 8 bases left in between. This CDR3 region has 12 residues. CDR3 DNA: TGTGCCAGCAGTTTAGGCCATGGCGAGCAGTACTTC. It codes for CASSLGHGEQYF. Complete variable domain (other parts from reference TRBV28 and TRBJ2-7): DVKVTQSSRYLVKRTGEKVFLECVQDMDHENMFWYRQDPGLGLRLIYFSYDVKMKEKGDIPEGYSVSREKKERFSLILESASTNQTSMYLCASSLGHGEQYFGPGTRLTVT.

The chain has TRBV6-5 and TRBJ2-1; TRBD2 aligns across 10 bases. The CDR3 is made up of 14 amino acids. Germline V gene sequence: CDR1 MNHEY, CDR2 SVGAGI. The V gene end was trimmed by 6 bases and the J gene end by 7 bases; junction bases not matched to a gene: 6. CDR3 sequence reads: CASRTGLARNEQFF. The CDR3 DNA follows: TGTGCCAGCAGGACGGGACTAGCGCGGAATGAGCAGTTCTTC.

The gene calls are TRBV5-1 and TRBJ2-7; D not resolved. V gave up 2 bases and J gave up 1 base, with 10 bases separating them. CDR1 SGHRS and CDR2 YFSETQ come from the germline V gene. The CDR3 length is 14 residues. CDR3 nucleotides: TGCGCCAGCAGCTTCCAGTCCCCTTCCTACGAGCAGTACTTC. Protein sequence: CASSFQSPSYEQYF.

The rearrangement uses TRBV11-2 and TRBJ2-3; 7 positions agree with TRBD2. There are 15 residues in the CDR3. V shed 5 bases, J shed 5 bases, and the junction held 10 bases outside the gene matches. From germline, CDR1 is SGHAT and CDR2 FQNNGV. The CDR3 DNA follows: TGTGCCAGCAGCCTCCCTTCGAGCGGGAAAGATACGCAGTATTTT. Residues: CASSLPSSGKDTQYF.

The V call is TRBV19, the J call TRBJ1-5, with D hard to call. V lost 7 bases and J 0 bases, leaving 13 bases between the germline ends. CDR3 length: 15 residues. Germline V CDR1 and CDR2: LNHDA, SQIVND (reference sequence). Written as DNA, the CDR3 is TGTGCCAGTAAGGAGGGCCGCCTTAGCAATCAGCCCCAGCATTTT. This codes for CASKEGRLSNQPQHF.

This clone was counted a few times. V usage is TRBV30 and J usage is TRBJ1-1, with D maybe TRBD1 (5 bases). Trimming took off 8 bases at V and 4 bases at J, with 14 bases between the two ends. CDR3 size: 12 residues. Germline lookup yields CDR1 GTSNPN and CDR2 SVGIG (reference sequence). CDR3 DNA sequence: TGTGCCAGCAGGGTTTGGGGCACTGAAGCTTTCTTT. Its protein is CASRVWGTEAFF.

The chain couples TRBV5-4 to TRBJ2-5; D not certain. The V end lost 3 bases, the J end lost 5 bases, and 14 bases lay between the germline ends. Germline-derived CDR1 and CDR2 are SGHNT and YYREEE (reference sequence). This CDR3 region has 14 residues. This chain's CDR3 is CASSSTGLLETQYF. CDR3 coding DNA: TGTGCCAGCAGCTCGACTGGCCTTCTGGAGACCCAGTACTTC.

Only one count was recorded for this clone. The chain carries TRBV6-5 and TRBJ1-6; no clear D. CDR1 MNHEY and CDR2 SVGAGI come from the germline V gene. The CDR3 extends over 13 amino acids. Trimming stripped 6 bases from V and 5 bases from J, with 8 bases between. DNA for the CDR3: TGTGCCAGCAGCCCCGCGAATAATTCACCCCTCCACTTT. It yields the protein CASSPANNSPLHF.

This clone has more than one count but fewer than ten. The rearrangement links TRBV5-6 to TRBJ1-1, with D hard to call. The V end lost 0 bases, the J end lost 0 bases, and 9 bases lay between the germline ends. Germline CDR1 and CDR2: SGHDT and YYEEEE. This CDR3 spans 15 amino acids. The CDR3 nucleotides are TGTGCCAGCAGCTTGGGACTGCTCATGAACACTGAAGCTTTCTTT. Amino acids: CASSLGLLMNTEAFF.